The 17 T cell receptor beta chains listed next were all sequenced from one sample in a study of OX40 agonist ivuxolimab in advanced cancers. Here immunoSEQ multiplex PCR was the method, and the copy in TCRdb shows in-frame clones only, minus some. The sample comprises some 86,000 clones, 90% of which are singletons, and less than 0.35% rests with the top ten. This sample comprised CD4+ or CD8+ T cells sorted from blood, obtained in a trial of the OX40 agonist ivuxolimab. These receptor sequences come from an adult with an advanced solid tumor such as melanoma, head and neck, liver or kidney cancer.

As to this clone: A junction end diverges from the germline sequence, so it may reflect a read error. The V call is TRBV6-1, the J call TRBJ1-2; no clear D. Germline loops: CDR1 MNHNS, CDR2 SASEGT. The CDR3 extends over 13 amino acids. The CDR3 spells CASSEGRNYGYTF. The CDR3 DNA reads as TGTGCCAGCAGCGAAGGACGGAACTATGGCTACACCTTC.

V usage is TRBV5-1 and J usage is TRBJ1-5; 7 bases line up with TRBD1. Germline CDR1 SGHRS, CDR2 YFSETQ. This CDR3 region has 14 residues. Unmatched junction bases numbered 2, after V lost 0 bases and J lost 5 bases. DNA for the CDR3: TGCGCCAGCAGCTTGGGGACAGGTTATCAGCCCCAGCATTTT. It encodes CASSLGTGYQPQHF.

The chain joins TRBV18 to TRBJ2-1, with a tentative D call TRBD2 (5 bases). CDR1 is KGHSH, CDR2 LQKENI, per germline. The CDR3 spans 15 residues. With 3 bases removed from V and 3 bases from J, the gap between germline ends came to 12 bases. This CDR3 is CASSPLEVGYNEQFF. The CDR3 DNA is TGTGCCAGCTCACCTCTGGAGGTGGGCTACAATGAGCAGTTCTTC.

V and J are TRBV4-1 and TRBJ1-5, with D possibly matching TRBD1 (5 bases). CDR3 length: 14 residues. Germline V gene data show CDR1 as MGHRA and CDR2 as YSYEKL. Trimming removed 6 bases from V and 2 bases from J, with 11 bases in between. The CDR3 coding sequence is TGCGCCAGCAGTGGGGGTGAGGGCAATCAGCCCCAGCATTTT. Its protein is CASSGGEGNQPQHF.

The chain has TRBV5-5 and TRBJ1-4, with a tentative D call TRBD1 (5 bases). Trimming pared 2 bases from V and 8 bases from J, leaving 13 bases between. This CDR3 is 14 amino acids long. The germline CDR1 and CDR2 sequences are SGHKS and YYEKEE (reference sequence). For the CDR3, the DNA is TGTGCCAGCAGCTTAAGGGGCGGGGCGGAAAAACTGTTTTTT. Amino acid sequence: CASSLRGGAEKLFF.

This clone was counted a single time. The chain is built from TRBV7-3 and TRBJ1-1; D gene unclear. Trimming left V 2 bases short and J 4 bases short, with 11 bases between. Germline lookup yields CDR1 SGHTA and CDR2 FQGTGA. This CDR3 has 14 residues. In DNA, the CDR3 is TGTGCCAGCAGCTTATCCGGGATGACCACTGAAGCTTTCTTT. Encoded protein: CASSLSGMTTEAFF.

The CDR3 protein is CASSQDHGTSAYNEQFF. In DNA form, the CDR3 reads TGTGCCAGCAGCCAAGATCACGGGACTAGCGCCTACAATGAGCAGTTCTTC. The chain combines TRBV4-2 with TRBJ2-1; 10 bases fit TRBD2. Germline assignment: CDR1 LGHNA and CDR2 YNFKEQ. This CDR3 comprises 17 residues. With 0 bases clipped from V and 2 bases from J, the junction kept 4 bases outside the gene matches.

The chain couples TRBV5-1 to TRBJ1-3; 10 bases are a match to TRBD1. The CDR3 length is 14 residues. The germline gives CDR1 SGHRS, CDR2 YFSETQ. Trimming removed 1 base from V and 8 bases from J; junction bases left unmatched: 3. The CDR3 sequence: CASSLRDRGDTIYF. CDR3 nucleotides: TGCGCCAGCAGCTTGAGGGACAGGGGAGACACCATATATTTT. Combining the CDR3 with reference TRBV5-1 and TRBJ1-3 gives the whole variable domain KAGVTQTPRYLIKTRGQQVTLSCSPISGHRSVSWYQQTPGQGLQFLFEYFSETQRNKGNFPGRFSGRQFSNSRSEMNVSTLELGDSALYLCASSLRDRGDTIYFGEGSWLTVV.

This chain uses TRBV18 with TRBJ1-3, with D unresolved. Trimming left V 0 bases short and J 0 bases short, with 12 bases between. Germline loops: CDR1 KGHSH, CDR2 LQKENI. This CDR3 has 17 residues. In DNA, the CDR3 is TGTGCCAGCTCACCACCTAATCTCCAGGCCTCTGGAAACACCATATATTTT. As protein: CASSPPNLQASGNTIYF.

V and J are TRBV6-1 and TRBJ2-1, with a possible D match to TRBD2 (5 bases). The CDR3 extends over 15 amino acids. Germline V lookup: CDR1 MNHNS, CDR2 SASEGT. The ends were cut back, 4 bases at V and 8 bases at J, with 18 bases in the middle. CDR3 protein: CASSALRGLFDEQFF. In DNA form, the CDR3 reads TGTGCCAGCAGTGCTCTCCGAGGACTTTTCGATGAGCAGTTCTTC.

The V gene is TRBV19, the J gene TRBJ1-4; D is unclear. Trimming left V 5 bases short and J 8 bases short, with 18 bases between. The CDR3 sequence is 15 residues long. In germline, CDR1 is LNHDA, CDR2 SQIVND (reference sequence). DNA for the CDR3: TGTGCCAGTAGTCCCCTTGGCAGCCTAGGGGAAAAACTGTTTTTT. Translated: CASSPLGSLGEKLFF.

The J gene is TRBJ2-4, the V gene TRBV4-1; TRBD2 is a possible D gene (5 bases). Germline V gene data show CDR1 as MGHRA and CDR2 as YSYEKL. V shed 1 base and J shed 0 bases, with 13 bases lying between them. The CDR3 is 17 residues long. Here the CDR3 DNA reads TGCGCCAGCAGCCAAGCCTGGGAGACCCTAGCCAAAAACATTCAGTACTTC. Amino acids: CASSQAWETLAKNIQYF.

This clone appeared a single time. This chain uses TRBV6-6 with TRBJ1-6; a possible D gene is TRBD1 (6 bases). Deletions cut 2 bases from V and 9 bases from J, with 14 bases between. The germline gives CDR1 MNHNY, CDR2 SVGAGI (reference sequence). CDR3 length: 15 amino acids. This chain's CDR3 is CASSYDWGRGSPLHF. The CDR3 DNA follows: TGTGCCAGCAGTTACGACTGGGGGCGGGGTTCACCCCTCCACTTT.

J is TRBJ1-5 and V is TRBV5-1; 9 nucleotides agree with TRBD1. The germline gives CDR1 SGHRS, CDR2 YFSETQ. The trim removed 1 base at V and 6 bases at J, leaving 5 bases unmatched. The CDR3 sequence is 15 residues long. CDR3 residues: CASSLPGQGGQPQHF. The CDR3 region has the DNA TGCGCCAGCAGCTTGCCGGGACAGGGAGGTCAGCCCCAGCATTTT.

The CDR3 DNA reads TGTGCCAGCAGCTTCCCGCAGACCCCATGGACCCAGTACTTC. It is translated as CASSFPQTPWTQYF. The V call is TRBV5-6, the J call TRBJ2-5; D call uncertain. The V gene's germline CDR1 is SGHDT and CDR2 YYEEEE. The CDR3 is made up of 14 amino acids. V lost 2 bases to trimming and J lost 7 bases, with 15 bases between them. Full variable domain (rest looked up from reference TRBV5-6 and TRBJ2-5): DAGVTQSPTHLIKTRGQQVTLRCSPKSGHDTVSWYQQALGQGPQFIFQYYEEEERQRGNFPDRFSGHQFPNYSSELNVNALLLGDSALYLCASSFPQTPWTQYFGPGTRLLVL.

This clone has a single count. The J gene is TRBJ1-3, the V gene TRBV5-6, with 7 bases aligning to TRBD1. V gave up 2 bases and J gave up 4 bases; unmatched junction bases: 9. The CDR3 runs 16 residues. The germline V gene encodes CDR1 SGHDT and CDR2 YYEEEE. The CDR3 DNA sequence: TGTGCCAGCAGCTTTTATGGGACAGTCTCCGGAAACACCATATATTTT. Translating it yields CASSFYGTVSGNTIYF.

The rearrangement uses TRBV5-8 and TRBJ1-2, with D possibly being TRBD1 (6 bases). With 4 bases removed from V and 8 bases from J, the gap between germline ends came to 24 bases. Germline V gene data show CDR1 as SGHTS and CDR2 as YDEGEE. This CDR3 is 16 amino acids long. The CDR3 loop reads CASSPLLTGRRRGYTF. The CDR3 coding sequence is TGTGCCAGCAGCCCCCTGCTTACAGGGAGAAGGAGAGGCTACACCTTC.